Below, 30 T cell receptor beta chains from the same sample are listed, as sequenced in a study of T cell repertoires in aging, cancer and after chemotherapy. Amplification of TCR beta used genomic DNA extracted from peripheral blood. Multiplex touch-down PCR with TRB-A/B primers amplified rearranged V-D-J TRB sequences. TCRdb independently ran MiXCR on the multiplex PCR reads; one entry per CDR3 protein. Of about 10,000 distinct CDR3 sequences in the sample, around 44% were seen once. Material for sequencing was blood. The receptors were sampled from a human donor in good health.

The V call is TRBV6-5, the J call TRBJ2-3; a weak D match, TRBD1 (5 bases). In germline, CDR1 is MNHEY, CDR2 SVGAGI. V was cut by 7 bases and J by 0 bases, with 11 bases left in between. The CDR3 sequence is 14 residues long. The CDR3 DNA reads TGTGCCAGCAACCGACAGTATAGCACAGATACGCAGTATTTT. Amino acid sequence: CASNRQYSTDTQYF.

The chain recombines TRBV6-5 with TRBJ2-1; D is possibly TRBD2 (6 bases). Germline CDR1 reads MNHEY; CDR2 reads SVGAGI. The CDR3 runs to 15 residues. V was pared by 5 bases and J by 3 bases, with 14 bases between. In DNA form, the CDR3 reads TGTGCCAGCAGTGATAGCGGCGCCCTCTACAATGAGCAGTTCTTC. Protein: CASSDSGALYNEQFF.

This clonotype was found a few times. The chain joins TRBV12-3 or TRBV12-4 to TRBJ1-5; TRBD1 agrees at 9 bases. V was clipped by 6 bases and J by 2 bases; unmatched bases: 8. The length of the CDR3 is 16 residues. Here the CDR3 reads CASRQSRTGGNQPQHF. For the CDR3, the DNA is TGTGCCAGCAGACAATCAAGGACAGGGGGCAATCAGCCCCAGCATTTT.

This clonotype has more than one count but fewer than ten. The chain is built from TRBV12-3 or TRBV12-4 and TRBJ2-2; D unresolved. The CDR3 extends over 14 amino acids. V lost 7 bases and J 5 bases, leaving 14 bases between the germline ends. CDR3 DNA: TGTGCCAGCACGACGGACGTGAGGACCGGGGAGCTGTTTTTT. This sequence encodes CASTTDVRTGELFF.

V is TRBV20-1 and J is TRBJ1-2; D not certain. Germline V lookup: CDR1 DFQATT, CDR2 SNEGSKA (reference sequence). The CDR3 is 16 amino acids. V was cut by 0 bases and J by 0 bases, with 14 bases left in between. CDR3 coding DNA: TGCAGTGCTAGAGAAAATTACAGAGGAGCTAACTATGGCTACACCTTC. Translation: CSARENYRGANYGYTF.

This chain uses TRBV19 with TRBJ2-2; 9 positions match TRBD2. CDR1 and CDR2 from the germline V gene are LNHDA and SQIVND (reference sequence). V dropped 1 base and J dropped 1; count of bases not matched to a gene: 4. The CDR3 is made up of 17 amino acids. The CDR3, as DNA: TGTGCCAGTAGTATAGGGGGTAGCGGGAGGAACACCGGGGAGCTGTTTTTT. It codes for CASSIGGSGRNTGELFF.

This clonotype occurred a few times. V and J are TRBV6-5 and TRBJ2-1; TRBD2 matches 11 bases. V lost 5 bases, J lost 8 bases, and 8 bases stayed unmatched. The CDR3 is 15 amino acids. Looked up from germline, CDR1 is MNHEY and CDR2 is SVGAGI. CDR3 sequence (DNA): TGTGCCAGCAGTGACCTAGCGGGGGGTACAGATGAGCAGTTCTTC. This encodes CASSDLAGGTDEQFF.

This clonotype was picked up one time. This chain connects TRBV5-1 to TRBJ1-4; maybe TRBD1 (6 bases). V dropped 0 bases and J dropped 6 bases, with 18 bases sitting between them. The CDR3 contains 17 residues. Germline V gives CDR1 SGHRS, CDR2 YFSETQ. CDR3 residues: CASSLGGQLWGDEKLFF. The CDR3, as DNA: TGCGCCAGCAGCTTGGGCGGACAGCTGTGGGGTGATGAAAAACTGTTTTTT.

The rearrangement uses TRBV12-3 or TRBV12-4 and TRBJ2-3, with 8 nucleotides matching TRBD1. There are 14 residues in the CDR3. The V segment lost 5 bases and the J segment 5 bases; nucleotides outside the gene matches: 6. This CDR3 is CASSIRGRRDTQYF. In nucleotides, the CDR3 is TGTGCCAGCAGTATCAGGGGGCGCAGAGATACGCAGTATTTT.

This sequence joins TRBV5-1 and TRBJ2-6; TRBD1 matches 9 bases. The CDR3 contains 18 residues. Germline loops: CDR1 SGHRS, CDR2 YFSETQ. Unmatched junction bases numbered 9, after V lost 3 bases and J lost 2 bases. CDR3 sequence (DNA): TGCGCCAGCAGCTACTTCTCTACAGGGGGCGCTGGGGCCAACGTCCTGACTTTC. This gives the protein CASSYFSTGGAGANVLTF.

This clonotype was counted once. The rearrangement uses TRBV12-3 or TRBV12-4 and TRBJ2-3, with D possibly TRBD1 on 6 matching bases. V shed 7 bases and J shed 4 bases, with 18 bases lying between them. The CDR3 contains 15 residues. This CDR3 is CASTSQGMRPDTQYF. The CDR3 nucleotides are TGTGCCAGCACCTCACAGGGAATGCGCCCAGATACGCAGTATTTT.

In regard to this clonotype: The limits of the CDR3 on the DNA are not certain, so only TCRdb's listed CDR3 is given. The chain carries TRBV6-1 and TRBJ1-2. The CDR3 spans 21 residues, counting both ends. The germline V gene has CDR1 MNHNS and CDR2 SASEGT. The CDR3 is CAISDSGFYLCAWTRLGGYTF.

This clonotype came up once. This sequence joins TRBV7-2 and TRBJ2-4, with 10 bases fitting TRBD1. Germline lookup yields CDR1 SGHTA and CDR2 FQGNSA. There are 17 residues in the CDR3. The junction had 12 bases not matched to a gene; V was cut back by 1 base and J by 9 bases. CDR3 residues: CASSLDGTGASRGIQYF. The CDR3 DNA sequence: TGTGCCAGCAGCTTAGACGGGACAGGGGCTAGCCGGGGCATTCAGTACTTC.

The CDR3 DNA reads TGTGCCAGCAGCCCTAGCGGGGGAATATCCTACGAGCGGTACGTC. Its translation: CASSPSGGISYERYV. V usage is TRBV28 and J usage is TRBJ2-7; TRBD2 agrees at 10 bases. Per germline, CDR1 MDHEN and CDR2 SYDVKM. The CDR3 is 15 amino acids.

This clonotype was seen only a few times. The chain carries TRBV6-5 and TRBJ2-3; D remains ambiguous. The CDR3 sequence is 14 residues long. V was cut by 2 bases and J by 4 bases, with 10 bases left in between. Germline V gene sequence: CDR1 MNHEY, CDR2 SVGAGI. DNA for the CDR3: TGTGCCAGCAGTTACAACCCTCCTCCAGATACGCAGTATTTT. Its protein product is CASSYNPPPDTQYF.

CDR3 in amino acids: CASKKRAWGNTIYF. CDR3 nucleotides: TGTGCCAGCAAGAAGCGGGCGTGGGGAAACACCATATATTTT. The chain uses TRBV12-3 or TRBV12-4 and TRBJ1-3; no firm D call. This CDR3 has 14 amino acids. The V gene lost 7 bases and the J gene lost 4 bases, with 14 bases spanning the gap.

By share, this clonotype counts as medium-sized. J is TRBJ2-6 and V is TRBV30; 7 bases map to TRBD1. Per germline, CDR1 GTSNPN and CDR2 SVGIG (reference sequence). This CDR3 contains 16 residues. With 3 bases clipped from V and 0 bases from J, the junction kept 5 bases outside the gene matches. CDR3 in amino acids: CAWSRQGLSGANVLTF. CDR3 DNA sequence: TGTGCCTGGAGCCGACAGGGCCTCTCTGGGGCCAACGTCCTGACTTTC.

This chain connects TRBV20-1 to TRBJ2-4; 12 nucleotides line up with TRBD2. V shed 6 bases and J 0 bases; nucleotides not matched to a gene: 3. Germline CDR1 is DFQATT and CDR2 is SNEGSKA (reference sequence). The CDR3 length is 15 residues. CDR3 residues: CSARLAGAAKNIQYF. The CDR3 DNA is TGCAGTGCACGACTAGCGGGGGCAGCCAAAAACATTCAGTACTTC.

A few counts support this clonotype. The chain couples TRBV7-6 to TRBJ1-6; D uncertain. The germline V and J ends were trimmed by 0 bases and 9 bases, with 18 bases remaining between them. The length of the CDR3 is 17 residues. The germline V gene has CDR1 SGHVS and CDR2 FNYEAQ. The CDR3 sequence is CASSLARGAPGSSPLHF. The CDR3 DNA is TGTGCCAGCAGCTTAGCGCGGGGAGCGCCGGGGAGTTCACCCCTCCACTTT.

V is TRBV20-1 and J is TRBJ2-1; the D is unclear. Germline V gene lookup returns CDR1 DFQATT and CDR2 SNEGSKA (reference sequence). CDR3 length: 14 residues. V was pared by 6 bases and J by 0 bases, with 12 bases between. DNA of the CDR3: TGCAGTGCGGAACACCGATCCTCCTACAATGAGCAGTTCTTC. Its translation is CSAEHRSSYNEQFF.

This chain links TRBV19 with TRBJ2-3; 7 bases fit TRBD2. The CDR3 sequence is 15 residues long. The germline V gene has CDR1 LNHDA and CDR2 SQIVND (reference sequence). V dropped 3 bases and J dropped 2; count of bases not matched to a gene: 5. This chain's CDR3 is CASSMYSGDTDTQYF. The DNA for the CDR3 is TGTGCCAGTAGTATGTACAGCGGGGACACAGATACGCAGTATTTT.

The V call is TRBV30, the J call TRBJ1-4; maybe TRBD1 (6 bases). Trimming stripped 2 bases from V and 8 bases from J, with 15 bases between. The CDR3 contains 14 residues. Germline loops: CDR1 GTSNPN, CDR2 SVGIG (reference sequence). The CDR3 is CAWSPPNQGEKLFF. Here the CDR3 DNA reads TGTGCCTGGAGTCCCCCCAACCAGGGGGAAAAACTGTTTTTT.

The CDR3 reads CASSPLVRTNYGYTF. In nucleotides, the CDR3 is TGTGCCAGTAGTCCTTTGGTACGAACTAACTATGGCTACACCTTC. J is TRBJ1-2 and V is TRBV19; no clear D gene. In germline, CDR1 is LNHDA, CDR2 SQIVND (reference sequence). Trimming left V 5 bases short and J 0 bases short, with 13 bases between. CDR3 length equals 15 residues.

This clonotype was seen more than once but under ten times. The V and J genes are TRBV30 and TRBJ1-1; TRBD1 matches at 8 bases. With V trimmed by 0 bases and J by 5 bases, 8 bases remained unmatched. CDR1 is GTSNPN and CDR2 is SVGIG in the germline V gene (reference sequence). There are 15 residues in the CDR3. The CDR3 reads CAWSVLRGRGTEAFF. The CDR3, as DNA: TGTGCCTGGAGTGTACTCAGGGGGCGCGGGACTGAAGCTTTCTTT.

This clonotype was seen a few times. This chain links TRBV4-2 with TRBJ1-1, with D tentatively TRBD1 (5 bases). Germline V CDR1 and CDR2: LGHNA, YNFKEQ. V lost 2 bases and J lost 4, with 11 bases in between. The CDR3 runs to 14 residues. This CDR3 is CASSQKGRGTEAFF. The CDR3 DNA sequence: TGTGCCAGCAGCCAAAAGGGGAGGGGCACTGAAGCTTTCTTT.

This clonotype showed up just a few times. The CDR3 loop reads CASRLRGQTYGYTF. In DNA, the CDR3 is TGTGCCAGCAGGCTCCGGGGACAGACTTATGGCTACACCTTC. This chain connects TRBV2 to TRBJ1-2; TRBD1 matches at 7 bases. The V gene's germline CDR1 is SNHLY and CDR2 FYNNEI. Germline trimming cut 6 bases from V and 5 bases from J; bases unmatched to any gene: 9. This CDR3 is built from 14 residues.

This clonotype was detected a few times. CDR3 protein: CAWSPKETQYF. In DNA form, the CDR3 reads TGTGCCTGGAGTCCCAAAGAGACCCAGTACTTC. The chain employs TRBV30 and TRBJ2-5; D remains ambiguous. The CDR3 length is 11 residues. Trimming removed 2 bases from V and 3 bases from J, with 4 bases in between. The germline V gene encodes CDR1 GTSNPN and CDR2 SVGIG (reference sequence).

The chain carries TRBV12-3 or TRBV12-4 and TRBJ2-7, with 10 positions matching TRBD2. CDR3 length equals 15 residues. CDR3 amino acids: CTSRTYSGGLHEQYV. The CDR3 DNA is TGTACCAGCAGGACATATAGCGGGGGGTTGCACGAGCAGTACGTC.

The chain recombines TRBV28 with TRBJ1-2; 8 bases line up with TRBD1. V shed 5 bases, J shed 8 bases, and the junction held 10 bases outside the gene matches. Germline V gene data show CDR1 as MDHEN and CDR2 as SYDVKM. The length of the CDR3 is 14 residues. CDR3 in DNA: TGTGCCAGCAGTCTCCCGACAGGGGCAAGGGGCTACACCTTC. It translates to CASSLPTGARGYTF.

The chain recombines TRBV7-3 with TRBJ2-5; 9 bases line up with TRBD2. The V gene end was trimmed by 2 bases and the J gene end by 6 bases; junction bases not matched to a gene: 7. The CDR3 is made up of 15 amino acids. Germline V gene sequence: CDR1 SGHTA, CDR2 FQGTGA. CDR3 residues: CASSLAQAGGQTQYF. CDR3 sequence (DNA): TGTGCCAGCAGCTTAGCGCAAGCGGGGGGACAGACCCAGTACTTC.